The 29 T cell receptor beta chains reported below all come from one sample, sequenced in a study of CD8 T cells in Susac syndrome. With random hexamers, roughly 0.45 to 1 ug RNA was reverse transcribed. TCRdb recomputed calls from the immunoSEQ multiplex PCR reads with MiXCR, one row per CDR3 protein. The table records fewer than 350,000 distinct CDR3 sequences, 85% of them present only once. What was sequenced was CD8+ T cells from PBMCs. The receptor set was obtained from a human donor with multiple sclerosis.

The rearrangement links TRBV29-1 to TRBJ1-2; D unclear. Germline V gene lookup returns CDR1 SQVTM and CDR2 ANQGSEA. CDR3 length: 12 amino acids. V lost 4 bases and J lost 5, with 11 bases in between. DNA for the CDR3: TGCAGCGTTGTGGAGGGCCGGTATGGCTACACCTTC. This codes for CSVVEGRYGYTF.

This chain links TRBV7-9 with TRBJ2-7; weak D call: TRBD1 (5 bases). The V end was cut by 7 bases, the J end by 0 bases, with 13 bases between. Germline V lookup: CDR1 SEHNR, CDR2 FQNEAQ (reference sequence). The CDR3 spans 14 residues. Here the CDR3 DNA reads TGTGCCAGCACCCGGACAAGGCCCTCCTACGAGCAGTACTTC. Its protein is CASTRTRPSYEQYF. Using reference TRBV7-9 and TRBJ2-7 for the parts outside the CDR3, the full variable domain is DTGVSQNPRHKITKRGQNVTFRCDPISEHNRLYWYRQTLGQGPEFLTYFQNEAQLEKSRLLSDRFSAERPKGSFSTLEIQRTEQGDSAMYLCASTRTRPSYEQYFGPGTRLTVT.

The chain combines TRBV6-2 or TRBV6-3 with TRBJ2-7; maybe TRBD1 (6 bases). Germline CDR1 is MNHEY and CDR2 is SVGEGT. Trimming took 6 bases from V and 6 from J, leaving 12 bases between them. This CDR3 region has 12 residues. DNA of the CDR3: TGTGCCAGCAGAAAACCAGGGGTCGAGCAGTACTTC. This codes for CASRKPGVEQYF.

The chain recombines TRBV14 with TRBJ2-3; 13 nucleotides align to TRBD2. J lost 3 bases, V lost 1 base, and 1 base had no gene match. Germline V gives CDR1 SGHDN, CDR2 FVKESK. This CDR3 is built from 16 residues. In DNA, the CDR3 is TGTGCCAGCAGCCAAGTGGGACTAGCGGGGACAGATACGCAGTATTTT. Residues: CASSQVGLAGTDTQYF.

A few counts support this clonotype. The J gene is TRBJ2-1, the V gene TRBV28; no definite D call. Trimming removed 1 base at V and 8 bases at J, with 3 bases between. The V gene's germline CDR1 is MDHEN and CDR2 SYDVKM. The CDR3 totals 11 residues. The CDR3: CASSLLDEQFF. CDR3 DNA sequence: TGTGCCAGCAGTTTATTAGATGAGCAGTTCTTC. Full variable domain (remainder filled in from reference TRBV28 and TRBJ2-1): DVKVTQSSRYLVKRTGEKVFLECVQDMDHENMFWYRQDPGLGLRLIYFSYDVKMKEKGDIPEGYSVSREKKERFSLILESASTNQTSMYLCASSLLDEQFFGPGTRLTVL.

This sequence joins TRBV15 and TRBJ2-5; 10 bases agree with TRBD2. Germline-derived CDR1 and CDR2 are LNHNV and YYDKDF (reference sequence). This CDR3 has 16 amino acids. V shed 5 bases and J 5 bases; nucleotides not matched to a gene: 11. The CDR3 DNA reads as TGTGCCACCAGCCCCGATCTAAGCGGGAGGGGGGAGACCCAGTACTTC. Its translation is CATSPDLSGRGETQYF.

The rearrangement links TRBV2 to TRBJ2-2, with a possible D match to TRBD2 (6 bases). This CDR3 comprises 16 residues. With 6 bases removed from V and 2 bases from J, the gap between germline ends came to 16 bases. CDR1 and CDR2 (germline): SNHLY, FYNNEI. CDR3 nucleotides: TGTGCCAGCAGGGATAGCGGAGCCCTTAACACCGGGGAGCTGTTTTTT. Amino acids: CASRDSGALNTGELFF. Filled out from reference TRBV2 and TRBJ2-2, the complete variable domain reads EPEVTQTPSHQVTQMGQEVILRCVPISNHLYFYWYRQILGQKVEFLVSFYNNEISEKSEIFDDQFSVERPDGSNFTLKIRSTKLEDSAMYFCASRDSGALNTGELFFGEGSRLTVL.

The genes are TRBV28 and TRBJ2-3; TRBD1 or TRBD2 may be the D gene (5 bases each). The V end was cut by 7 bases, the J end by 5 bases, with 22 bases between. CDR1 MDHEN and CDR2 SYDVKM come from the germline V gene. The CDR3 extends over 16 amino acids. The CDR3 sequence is CASTLPGRSTGDTQYF. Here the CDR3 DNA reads TGTGCCAGCACCCTCCCGGGACGTAGCACTGGAGATACGCAGTATTTT.

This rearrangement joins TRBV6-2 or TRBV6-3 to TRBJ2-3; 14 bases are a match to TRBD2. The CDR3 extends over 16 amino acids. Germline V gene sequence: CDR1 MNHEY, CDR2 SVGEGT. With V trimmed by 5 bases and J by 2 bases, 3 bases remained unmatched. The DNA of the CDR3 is TGTGCCAGCAGTGGACTAGCGGGAGGCTCCACAGATACGCAGTATTTT. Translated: CASSGLAGGSTDTQYF.

CDR3: CASRATGNNSPLHF. CDR3 DNA sequence: TGTGCCAGCAGGGCGACAGGGAATAATTCACCCCTCCACTTT. This chain uses TRBV25-1 with TRBJ1-6; 7 bases are a match to TRBD1. Looked up from germline, CDR1 is MGHDK and CDR2 is SYGVNS. With 6 bases clipped from V and 5 bases from J, the junction kept 4 bases outside the gene matches. This CDR3 spans 14 amino acids.

CDR3 amino acids: CSVEASGTYEQYF. For the CDR3, the DNA is TGCAGCGTTGAGGCTAGCGGTACCTACGAGCAGTACTTC. The gene calls are TRBV29-1 and TRBJ2-7; TRBD2 agrees at 7 bases. V shed 3 bases and J 2 bases; nucleotides not matched to a gene: 4. In germline, CDR1 is SQVTM, CDR2 ANQGSEA. The CDR3 is made up of 13 amino acids.

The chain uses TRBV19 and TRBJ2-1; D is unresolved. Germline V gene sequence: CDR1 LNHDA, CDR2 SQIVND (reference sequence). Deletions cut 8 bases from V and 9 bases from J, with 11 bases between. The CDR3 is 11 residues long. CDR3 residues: CASPRVSEQFF. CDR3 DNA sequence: TGTGCCAGTCCCCGAGTATCTGAGCAGTTCTTC.

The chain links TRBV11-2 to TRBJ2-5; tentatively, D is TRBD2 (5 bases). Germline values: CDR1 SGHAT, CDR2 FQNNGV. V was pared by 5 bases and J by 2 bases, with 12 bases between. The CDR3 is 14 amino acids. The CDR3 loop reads CASSPRWEQETQYF. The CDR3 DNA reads TGTGCCAGCAGCCCCCGATGGGAGCAAGAGACCCAGTACTTC.

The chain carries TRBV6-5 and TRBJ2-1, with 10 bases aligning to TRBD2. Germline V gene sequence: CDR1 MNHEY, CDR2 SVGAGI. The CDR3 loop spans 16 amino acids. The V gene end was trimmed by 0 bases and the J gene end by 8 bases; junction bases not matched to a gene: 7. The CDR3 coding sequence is TGTGCCAGCAGTTACTCAGAGGCTAGCGGGAGTCATGAGCAGTTCTTC. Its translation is CASSYSEASGSHEQFF.

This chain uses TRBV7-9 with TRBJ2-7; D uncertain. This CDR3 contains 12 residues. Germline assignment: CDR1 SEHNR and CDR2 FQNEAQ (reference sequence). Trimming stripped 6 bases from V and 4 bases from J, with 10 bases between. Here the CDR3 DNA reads TGTGCCAGCAGACCCGACGGATACGAGCAGTACTTC. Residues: CASRPDGYEQYF.

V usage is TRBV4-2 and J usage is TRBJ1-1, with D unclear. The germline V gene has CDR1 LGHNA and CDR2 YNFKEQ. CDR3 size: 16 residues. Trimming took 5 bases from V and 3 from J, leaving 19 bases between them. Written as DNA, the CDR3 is TGTGCCAGCAGCTTAGTAGGGTTTTGTGTGGACACTGAAGCTTTCTTT. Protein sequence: CASSLVGFCVDTEAFF.

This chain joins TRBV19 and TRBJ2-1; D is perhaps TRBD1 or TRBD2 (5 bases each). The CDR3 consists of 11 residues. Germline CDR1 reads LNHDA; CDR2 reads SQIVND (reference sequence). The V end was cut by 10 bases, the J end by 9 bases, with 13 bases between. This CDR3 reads CATTPGGEQFF. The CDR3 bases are TGTGCCACCACACCTGGGGGTGAGCAGTTCTTC.

CDR3: CASSFYGLAGSTDTQYF. CDR3 sequence (DNA): TGTGCCAGCAGTTTCTACGGACTAGCGGGAAGCACAGATACGCAGTATTTT. The chain recombines TRBV6-5 with TRBJ2-3, with 12 nucleotides matching TRBD2. The CDR3 spans 17 residues. Germline V gene lookup returns CDR1 MNHEY and CDR2 SVGAGI. The V and J ends lost 4 bases and 0 bases, in that order; junction bases with no gene match: 5.

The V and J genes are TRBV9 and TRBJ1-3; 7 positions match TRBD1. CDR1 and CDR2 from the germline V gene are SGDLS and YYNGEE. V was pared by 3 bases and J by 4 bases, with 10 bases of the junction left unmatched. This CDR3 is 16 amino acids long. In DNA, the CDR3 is TGTGCCAGCAGCGCGTCTAGAGGGGGCACAGGAAACACCATATATTTT. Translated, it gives CASSASRGGTGNTIYF.

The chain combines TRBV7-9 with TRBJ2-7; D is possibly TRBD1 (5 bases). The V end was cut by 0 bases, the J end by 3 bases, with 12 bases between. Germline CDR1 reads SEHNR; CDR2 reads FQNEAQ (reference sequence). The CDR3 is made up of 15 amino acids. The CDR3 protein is CASSLAQGRLYEQYF. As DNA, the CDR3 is TGTGCCAGCAGCTTAGCTCAGGGAAGACTCTACGAGCAGTACTTC.

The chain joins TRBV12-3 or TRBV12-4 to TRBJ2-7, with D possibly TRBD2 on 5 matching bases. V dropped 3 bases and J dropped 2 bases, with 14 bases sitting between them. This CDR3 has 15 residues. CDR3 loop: CASSLEDLRPYEQYF. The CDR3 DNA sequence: TGTGCCAGCAGTTTGGAGGATCTTCGCCCCTACGAGCAGTACTTC.

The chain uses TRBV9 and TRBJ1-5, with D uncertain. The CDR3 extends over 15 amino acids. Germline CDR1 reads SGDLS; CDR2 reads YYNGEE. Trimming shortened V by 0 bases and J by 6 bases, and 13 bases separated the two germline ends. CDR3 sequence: CASSVGEGLGQPQHF. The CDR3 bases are TGTGCCAGCAGCGTAGGTGAAGGGCTTGGTCAGCCCCAGCATTTT.

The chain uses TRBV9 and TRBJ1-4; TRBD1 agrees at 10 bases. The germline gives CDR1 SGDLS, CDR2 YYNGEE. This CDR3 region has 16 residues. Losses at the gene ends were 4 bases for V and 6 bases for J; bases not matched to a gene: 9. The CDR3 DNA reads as TGTGCCAGCAGCTCTAAACTGACAGGGGGCGATGAAAAACTGTTTTTT. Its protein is CASSSKLTGGDEKLFF.

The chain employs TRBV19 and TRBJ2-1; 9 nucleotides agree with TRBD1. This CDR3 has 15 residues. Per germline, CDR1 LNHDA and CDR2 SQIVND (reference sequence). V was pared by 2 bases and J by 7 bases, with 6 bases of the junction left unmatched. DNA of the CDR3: TGTGCCAGTAGTATATGGACAGGGGATGGGAATGAGCAGTTCTTC. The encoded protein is CASSIWTGDGNEQFF.

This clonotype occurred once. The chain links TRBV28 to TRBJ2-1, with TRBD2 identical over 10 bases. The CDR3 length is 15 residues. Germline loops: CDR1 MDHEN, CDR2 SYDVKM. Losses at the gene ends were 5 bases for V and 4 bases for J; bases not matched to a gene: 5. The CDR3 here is CASSVTSGLYNEQFF. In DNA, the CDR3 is TGTGCCAGCAGTGTGACTAGCGGGCTTTACAATGAGCAGTTCTTC.

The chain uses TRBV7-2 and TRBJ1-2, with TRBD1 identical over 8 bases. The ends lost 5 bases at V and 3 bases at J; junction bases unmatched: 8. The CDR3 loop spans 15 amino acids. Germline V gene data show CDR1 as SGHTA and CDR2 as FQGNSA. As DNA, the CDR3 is TGTGCCAGCAGCGCATCCGGGACAGGCTACTATGGCTACACCTTC. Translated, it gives CASSASGTGYYGYTF.

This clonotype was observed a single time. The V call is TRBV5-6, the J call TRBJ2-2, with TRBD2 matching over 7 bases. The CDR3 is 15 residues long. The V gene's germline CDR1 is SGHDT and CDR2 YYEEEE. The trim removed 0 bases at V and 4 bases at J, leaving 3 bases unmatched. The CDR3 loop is CASSLVRERTGELFF. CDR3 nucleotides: TGTGCCAGCAGCTTGGTGCGGGAGCGCACCGGGGAGCTGTTTTTT.

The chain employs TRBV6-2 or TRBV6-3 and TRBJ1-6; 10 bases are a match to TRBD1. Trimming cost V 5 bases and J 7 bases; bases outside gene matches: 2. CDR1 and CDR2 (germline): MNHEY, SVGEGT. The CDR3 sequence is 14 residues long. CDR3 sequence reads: CASSPTGGNSPLHF. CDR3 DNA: TGTGCCAGCAGTCCGACAGGGGGCAATTCACCCCTCCACTTT.

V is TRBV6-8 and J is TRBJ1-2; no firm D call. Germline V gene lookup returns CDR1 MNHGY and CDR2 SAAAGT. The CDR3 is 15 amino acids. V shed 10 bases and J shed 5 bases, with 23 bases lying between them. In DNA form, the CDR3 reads TGTGCCACCTTCCACCGCCGACGGGGATTTTATGGCTACACCTTC. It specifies CATFHRRRGFYGYTF.